This entry concerns a single T cell receptor (beta chain). Its antigen is not identified. This sample was included in a study of T cells after yellow fever vaccination. Study-level background: The fractions with low cell numbers were processed using SMART-Seq v4 Ultra Low Input.

Study observations and caveats: The CD4 compartment and the CD8 compartment contained a small share of clonotypes in common.

TCRdb recomputed calls from the 5' RACE reads with MiXCR, one row per CDR3 protein. The data contain under 300,000 distinct CDR3 sequences, approximately 6.7% of them seen just once; the ten biggest clones take up around 1%. The clonotype originates from a man aged 25 to 45 who received the YFV17D yellow fever vaccine. Sample: CD4+ T cells sorted from PBMCs, taken on the day of the yellow fever booster vaccination.

This CDR3 is CASSLSGLKTQYF. The CDR3 DNA sequence: TGTGCCAGCAGCTTATCGGGCTTGAAGACCCAGTACTTC. This chain uses TRBV7-2 with TRBJ2-5; D remains ambiguous. V lost 2 bases to trimming and J lost 6 bases, with 10 bases between them. The CDR3 loop spans 13 amino acids. The germline V gene encodes CDR1 SGHTA and CDR2 FQGNSA. Variable domain in full (rest from reference TRBV7-2 and TRBJ2-5): GAGVSQSPSNKVTEKGKDVELRCDPISGHTALYWYRQSLGQGLEFLIYFQGNSAPDKSGLPSDRFSAERTGGSVSTLTIQRTQQEDSAVYLCASSLSGLKTQYFGPGTRLLVL.